The clone carrying this TCR beta chain was observed a few times. This entry is derived from a study of graft-versus-host responses after intestinal transplantation. Study summary: For around three years after anti-thymocyte globulin induction, all recipients took tacrolimus and steroids.

Germline V gene lookup returns CDR1 MGHRA and CDR2 YSYEKL. The CDR3 runs 15 residues. V was trimmed by 1 base and J by 2 bases, leaving 11 bases between them. Produced via immunoSEQ multiplex PCR; TCRdb's table is partial and in-frame only. Of about 9,700 clones listed, roughly 38% were seen once; the top ten hold approximately 13%. Overall study results and limits: Recipient marrow showed GvH clones, some seen first in ileum or blood. Some patients had graft-donor T cell macrochimerism. In their allografts, the ratios of graft-versus-host to host-versus-graft T cell clones were high.

The plating included roughly 200,000 irradiated, violet-dye-labeled stimulator cells together with roughly 200,000 CFSE-labeled responder cells. CD3+CD4+ and CD3+CD8+ responders that were proliferating and CFSE-low were sorted post-reaction. V is TRBV4-1 and J is TRBJ2-5; D may be TRBD2 (6 bases). This receptor was taken from a human patient who received an intestinal transplant. The source was alloreactive CD8+ T cells from a mixed lymphocyte reaction culture, collected before intestinal transplant. Specified subset: CFSE-low proliferating T cells sorted from roughly six-day pre-transplant mixed lymphocyte reaction (GvH or HvG direction). The chain's CDR3 is CASSQAWGLQETQYF. In DNA form, the CDR3 reads TGCGCCAGCAGCCAAGCCTGGGGACTTCAAGAGACCCAGTACTTC.